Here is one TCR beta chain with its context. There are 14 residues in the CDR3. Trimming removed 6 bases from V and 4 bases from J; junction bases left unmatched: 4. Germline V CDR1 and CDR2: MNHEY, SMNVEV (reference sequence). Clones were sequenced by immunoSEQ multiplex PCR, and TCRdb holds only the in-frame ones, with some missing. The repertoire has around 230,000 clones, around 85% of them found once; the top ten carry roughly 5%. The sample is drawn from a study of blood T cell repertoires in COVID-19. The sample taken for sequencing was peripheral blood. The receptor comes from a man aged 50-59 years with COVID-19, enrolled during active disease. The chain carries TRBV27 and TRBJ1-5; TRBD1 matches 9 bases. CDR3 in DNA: TGTGCCAGCAGCCCGGACAGGGGTAATCAGCCCCAGCATTTT. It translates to CASSPDRGNQPQHF.